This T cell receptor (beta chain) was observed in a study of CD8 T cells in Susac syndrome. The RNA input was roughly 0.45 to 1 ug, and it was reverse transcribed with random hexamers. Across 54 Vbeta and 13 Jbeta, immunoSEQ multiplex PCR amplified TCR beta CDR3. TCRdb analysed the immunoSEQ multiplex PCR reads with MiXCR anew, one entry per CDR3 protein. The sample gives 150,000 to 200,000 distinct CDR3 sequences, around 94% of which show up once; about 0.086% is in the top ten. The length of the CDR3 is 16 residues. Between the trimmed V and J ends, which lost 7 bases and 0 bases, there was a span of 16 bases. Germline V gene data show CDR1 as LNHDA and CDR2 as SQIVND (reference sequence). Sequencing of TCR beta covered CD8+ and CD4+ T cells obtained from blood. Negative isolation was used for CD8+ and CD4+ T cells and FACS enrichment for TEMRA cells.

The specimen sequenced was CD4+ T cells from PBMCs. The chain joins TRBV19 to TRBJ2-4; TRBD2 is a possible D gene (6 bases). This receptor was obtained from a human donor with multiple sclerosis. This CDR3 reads CASISPGRGAKNIQYF. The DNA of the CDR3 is TGTGCCAGTATCTCACCGGGGCGGGGAGCCAAAAACATTCAGTACTTC.